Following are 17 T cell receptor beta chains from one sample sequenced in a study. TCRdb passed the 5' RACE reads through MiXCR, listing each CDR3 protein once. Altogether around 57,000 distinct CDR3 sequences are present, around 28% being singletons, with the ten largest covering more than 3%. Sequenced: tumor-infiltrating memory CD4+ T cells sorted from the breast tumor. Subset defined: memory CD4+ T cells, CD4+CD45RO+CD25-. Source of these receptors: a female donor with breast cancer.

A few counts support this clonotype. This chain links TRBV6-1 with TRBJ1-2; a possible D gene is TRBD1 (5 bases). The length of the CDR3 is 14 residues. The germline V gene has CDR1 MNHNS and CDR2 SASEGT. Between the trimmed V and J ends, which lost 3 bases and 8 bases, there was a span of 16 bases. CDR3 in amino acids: CASSDYGGGSGYTF. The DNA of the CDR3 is TGTGCCAGCAGTGATTATGGGGGGGGATCCGGCTACACCTTC.

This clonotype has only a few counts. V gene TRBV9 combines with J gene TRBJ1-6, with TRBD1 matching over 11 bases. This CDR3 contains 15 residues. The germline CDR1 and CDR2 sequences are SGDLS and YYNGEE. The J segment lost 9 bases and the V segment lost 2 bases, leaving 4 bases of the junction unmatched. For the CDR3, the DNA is TGTGCCAGCAGCGTGGGGACAGGGGGTTCTTCACCCCTCCACTTT. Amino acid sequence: CASSVGTGGSSPLHF.

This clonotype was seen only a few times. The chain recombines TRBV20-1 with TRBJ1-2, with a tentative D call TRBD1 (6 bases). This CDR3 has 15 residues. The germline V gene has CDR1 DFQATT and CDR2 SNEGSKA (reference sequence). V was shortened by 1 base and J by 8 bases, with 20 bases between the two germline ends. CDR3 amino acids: CSARVTAGLRGGYTF. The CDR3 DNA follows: TGCAGTGCTAGAGTCACCGCGGGCCTTAGGGGGGGCTACACCTTC.

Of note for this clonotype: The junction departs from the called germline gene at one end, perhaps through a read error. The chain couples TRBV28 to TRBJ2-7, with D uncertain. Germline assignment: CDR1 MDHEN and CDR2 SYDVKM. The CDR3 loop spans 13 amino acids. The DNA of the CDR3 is TGTGCCAGCAGTTCGGGCGGTACCTACGAGCGGTACTTC. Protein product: CASSSGGTYERYF.

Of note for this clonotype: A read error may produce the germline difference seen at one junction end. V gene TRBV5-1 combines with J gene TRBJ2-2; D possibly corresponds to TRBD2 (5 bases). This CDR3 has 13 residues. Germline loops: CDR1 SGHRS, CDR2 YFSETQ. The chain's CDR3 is CASSFRVTGELFF. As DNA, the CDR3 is TGCGCCAGCAGCTTTCGGGTTACCGGGGAGCTGTTCTTT.

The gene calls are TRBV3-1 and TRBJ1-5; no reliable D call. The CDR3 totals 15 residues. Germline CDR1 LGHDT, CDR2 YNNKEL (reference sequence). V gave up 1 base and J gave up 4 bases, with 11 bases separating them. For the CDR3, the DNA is TGTGCCAGCAGCCAAGGAGCCGGCCTTAATCAGCCCCAGCATTTT. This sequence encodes CASSQGAGLNQPQHF.

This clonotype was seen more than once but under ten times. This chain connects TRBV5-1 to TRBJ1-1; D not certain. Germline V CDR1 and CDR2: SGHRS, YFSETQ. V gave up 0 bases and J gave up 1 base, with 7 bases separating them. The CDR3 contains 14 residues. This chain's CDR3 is CASSLVPQNTEAFF. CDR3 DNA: TGCGCCAGCAGCTTGGTCCCCCAGAACACTGAAGCTTTCTTT.

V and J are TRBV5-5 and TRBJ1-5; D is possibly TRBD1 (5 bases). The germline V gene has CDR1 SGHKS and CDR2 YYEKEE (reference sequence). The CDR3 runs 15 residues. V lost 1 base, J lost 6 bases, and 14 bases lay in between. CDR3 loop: CASSLRSAGTQPQHF. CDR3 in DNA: TGTGCCAGCAGCTTGCGGTCAGCAGGGACTCAGCCCCAGCATTTT.

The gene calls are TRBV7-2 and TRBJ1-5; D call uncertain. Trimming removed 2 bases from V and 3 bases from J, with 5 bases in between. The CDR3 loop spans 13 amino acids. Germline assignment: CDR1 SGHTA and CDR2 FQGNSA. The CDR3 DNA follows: TGTGCCAGCAGCTTACAGCACAATCAGCCCCAGCATTTT. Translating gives CASSLQHNQPQHF.

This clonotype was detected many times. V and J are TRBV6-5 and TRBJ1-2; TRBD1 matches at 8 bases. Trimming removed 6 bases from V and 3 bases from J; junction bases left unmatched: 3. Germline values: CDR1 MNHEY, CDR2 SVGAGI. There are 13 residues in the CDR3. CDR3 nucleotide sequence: TGTGCCAGCAGCTCGACAGGGGACTATGGCTACACCTTC. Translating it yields CASSSTGDYGYTF.

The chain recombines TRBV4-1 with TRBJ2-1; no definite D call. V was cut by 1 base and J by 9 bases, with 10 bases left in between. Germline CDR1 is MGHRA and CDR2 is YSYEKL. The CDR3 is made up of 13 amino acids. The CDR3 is CASSQGSKPEQFF. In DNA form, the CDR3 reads TGCGCCAGCAGCCAAGGGAGTAAACCTGAGCAGTTCTTC.

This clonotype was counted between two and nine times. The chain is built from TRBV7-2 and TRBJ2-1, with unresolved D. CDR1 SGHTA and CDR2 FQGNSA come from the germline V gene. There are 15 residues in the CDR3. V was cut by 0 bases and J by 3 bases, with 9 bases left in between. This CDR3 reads CASSLARDFYNEQFF. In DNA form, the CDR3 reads TGTGCCAGCAGCTTAGCGCGTGACTTCTACAATGAGCAGTTCTTC.

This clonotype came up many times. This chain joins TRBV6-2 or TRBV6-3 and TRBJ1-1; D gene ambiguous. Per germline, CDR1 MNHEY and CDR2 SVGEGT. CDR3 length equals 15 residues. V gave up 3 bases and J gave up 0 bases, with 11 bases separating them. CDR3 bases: TGTGCCAGCAGTTATAGTGGCGGCCTGAACACTGAAGCTTTCTTT. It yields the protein CASSYSGGLNTEAFF.

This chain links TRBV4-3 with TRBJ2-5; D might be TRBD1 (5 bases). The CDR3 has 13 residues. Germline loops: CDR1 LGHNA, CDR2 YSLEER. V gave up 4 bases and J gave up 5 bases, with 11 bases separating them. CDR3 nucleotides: TGCGCCAGCAGCCGACATAACAGGGAGACCCAGTACTTC. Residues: CASSRHNRETQYF.

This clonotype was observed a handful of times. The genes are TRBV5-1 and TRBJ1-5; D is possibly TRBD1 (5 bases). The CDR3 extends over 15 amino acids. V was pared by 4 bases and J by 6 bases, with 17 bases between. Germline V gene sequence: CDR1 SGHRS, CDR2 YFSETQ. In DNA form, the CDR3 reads TGCGCCAGCAGCCCCGGGGCAGACCTCGGTCAGCCCCAGCATTTT. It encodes CASSPGADLGQPQHF.

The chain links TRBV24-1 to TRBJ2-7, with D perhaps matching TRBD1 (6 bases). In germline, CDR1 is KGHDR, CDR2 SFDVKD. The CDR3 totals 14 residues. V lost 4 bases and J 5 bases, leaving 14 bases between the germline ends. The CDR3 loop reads CATSDPGQSDEQYF. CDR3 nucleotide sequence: TGTGCCACCAGTGACCCGGGACAATCCGACGAGCAGTACTTC.

The CDR3 sequence: CASSTAGGANGYTF. CDR3 sequence (DNA): TGTGCCAGCAGTACCGCGGGGGGCGCGAATGGCTACACCTTC. The genes are TRBV6-2 or TRBV6-3 and TRBJ1-2; the D gene is possibly TRBD1 (6 bases). CDR3 length equals 14 residues. Germline CDR1 and CDR2: MNHEY and SVGEGT. V was clipped by 5 bases and J by 6 bases, with 16 bases between them.